The rows below give T cell receptor beta chains drawn from one sample of a study of read filtering for tumor transcriptome and immune sequencing. TCRdb processed the reads anew with MiXCR; each CDR3 protein has one entry. The sample includes roughly 49,000 distinct CDR3 sequences, 15% to 20% of them seen just once. The sample was a population of CD138-negative cells sorted from bone marrow. These receptors were obtained from a donor over 35 with multiple myeloma. CDR3s include the opening cysteine and the closing phenylalanine or tryptophan. The D gene is left open where the match is weak. The size entry is marked missing in some rows and otherwise reads once, few, many or a size class.

J gene,clone size,V gene,D gene,CDR3 DNA,CDR3 protein
TRBJ2-7,many,TRBV29-1,TRBD1,TGCAGCGTGATACCACAGGGGGTCTACGAGCAGTACTTC,CSVIPQGVYEQYF
TRBJ2-1,many,TRBV25-1,TRBD1,TGTGCCAGCCAGGCGGTTGGACAGGTCTCCTACAATGAGCAGTTCTTC,CASQAVGQVSYNEQFF
TRBJ2-3,NA,TRBV24-1,TRBD2,TGTGCCACCAGTGATTGGACTAGCAGCACAGATACGCAGTATTTT,CATSDWTSSTDTQYF
TRBJ2-3,many,TRBV7-6,NA,TGTGCCAGCAGCTTAAATCCCGACAGCAGCACAGATACGCAGTATTTT,CASSLNPDSSTDTQYF
TRBJ2-2,many,TRBV6-2/TRBV6-3,TRBD2,TGTGCCAGCAGTAACAGGGTCGGACTAGCTGGGAACACCGGGGAGCTGTTTTTT,CASSNRVGLAGNTGELFF
TRBJ1-2,NA,TRBV20-1,TRBD1,TGCAGTGCTAGCACGGACAGGGGATCCTATGGCTACACCTTC,CSASTDRGSYGYTF
TRBJ2-7,few,TRBV24-1,NA,TGTGCCACCAGTGGCCCCCTTTCTGTGCCGACGTACGAGCAGTACTTC,CATSGPLSVPTYEQYF
TRBJ2-2,few,TRBV4-2,NA,TGTGCCAGCAGCCCCGTAGCGGACACCGGGGAGCTGTTTTTT,CASSPVADTGELFF
TRBJ2-5,many,TRBV29-1,NA,TGCAGCGTTGAAGTTGCGGGTCAGGGCCCGATCCAAGAGACCCAGTACTTC,CSVEVAGQGPIQETQYF
TRBJ1-5,NA,TRBV7-9,NA,TGTGCCAGCAGCTTGGAATCAGTGGGCCATCGGCCCCAGCATTTT,CASSLESVGHRPQHF